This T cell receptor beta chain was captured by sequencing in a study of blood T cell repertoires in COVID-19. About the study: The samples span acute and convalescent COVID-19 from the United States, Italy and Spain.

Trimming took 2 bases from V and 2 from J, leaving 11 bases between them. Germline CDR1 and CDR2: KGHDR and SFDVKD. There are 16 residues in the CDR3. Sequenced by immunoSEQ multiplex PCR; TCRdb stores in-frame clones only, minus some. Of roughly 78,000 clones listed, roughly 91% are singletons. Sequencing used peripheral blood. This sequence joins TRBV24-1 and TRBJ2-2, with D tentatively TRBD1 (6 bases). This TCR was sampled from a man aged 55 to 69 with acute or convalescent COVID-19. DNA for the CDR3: TGTGCCACCAGTGATTACAGGGTTGAAAACACCGGGGAGCTGTTTTTT. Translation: CATSDYRVENTGELFF.